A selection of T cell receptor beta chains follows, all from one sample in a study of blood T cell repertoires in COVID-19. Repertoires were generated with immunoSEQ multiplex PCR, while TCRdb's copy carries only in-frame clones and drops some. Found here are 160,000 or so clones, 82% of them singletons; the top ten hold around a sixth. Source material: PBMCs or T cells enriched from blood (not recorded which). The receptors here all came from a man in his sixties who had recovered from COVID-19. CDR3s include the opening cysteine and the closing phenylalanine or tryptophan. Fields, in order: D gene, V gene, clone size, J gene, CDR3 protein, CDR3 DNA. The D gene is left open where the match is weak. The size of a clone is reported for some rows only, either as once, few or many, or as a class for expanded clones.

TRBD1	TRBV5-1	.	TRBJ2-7	CASSPGALGQGSEQYF	TGCGCCAGCAGCCCTGGAGCGTTGGGACAGGGGAGCGAGCAGTACTTC
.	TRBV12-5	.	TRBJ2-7	CASGSARGEQYF	TGTGCTAGTGGTTCAGCTAGGGGCGAGCAGTACTTC
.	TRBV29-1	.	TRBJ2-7	CSVEDLGRKPSEQYF	TGCAGCGTTGAAGATCTAGGGAGAAAGCCTTCCGAGCAGTACTTC
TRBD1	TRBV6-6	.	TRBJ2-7	CASSQGQAYEQYF	TGTGCCAGCAGTCAAGGACAGGCCTACGAGCAGTACTTC
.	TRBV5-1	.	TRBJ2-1	CASSLGRGFYNEQFF	TGCGCCAGCAGCTTGGGGCGGGGATTCTACAATGAGCAGTTCTTC
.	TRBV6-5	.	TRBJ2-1	CASSWYLGNSYNEQFF	TGTGCCAGCAGTTGGTACCTAGGAAACTCCTACAATGAGCAGTTCTTC
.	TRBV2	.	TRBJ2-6	CASNRPISGANVLTF	TGTGCCAGCAACAGACCCATCTCTGGGGCCAACGTCCTGACTTTC
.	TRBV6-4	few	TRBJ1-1	CASSEKAGFAEAFF	TGTGCCAGCAGTGAGAAGGCAGGGTTCGCTGAAGCTTTCTTT
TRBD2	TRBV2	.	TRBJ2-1	CASTSLGTSGRALGEQFF	TGTGCCAGCACCTCCCTTGGGACTAGCGGGAGGGCCTTGGGTGAGCAGTTCTTC
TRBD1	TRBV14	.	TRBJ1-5	CASSQVTGATGSSNQPQHF	TGTGCCAGCAGCCAAGTAACAGGGGCGACGGGTAGTAGCAATCAGCCCCAGCATTTT
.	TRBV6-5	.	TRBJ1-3	CASRRTDSGNTIYF	TGTGCCAGCAGAAGGACAGACTCTGGAAACACCATATATTTT
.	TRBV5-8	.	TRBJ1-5	CASSYLRGARGNQPQHF	TGTGCCAGCAGCTACTTGCGGGGGGCTAGGGGCAATCAGCCCCAGCATTTT
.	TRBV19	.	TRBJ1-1	CASSMDRNRAEAFF	TGTGCCAGTAGTATGGACCGTAACAGGGCCGAAGCTTTCTTT
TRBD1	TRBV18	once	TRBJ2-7	CASSPFETSRDRDLYEQYF	TGTGCCAGCTCACCATTCGAGACGTCCCGGGACAGGGATCTCTACGAGCAGTACTTC
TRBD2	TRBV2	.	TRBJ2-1	CASSMRGLAGGSYGRNEQFF	TGTGCCAGCAGTATGCGCGGACTAGCGGGAGGCTCGTATGGGAGAAATGAGCAGTTCTTC